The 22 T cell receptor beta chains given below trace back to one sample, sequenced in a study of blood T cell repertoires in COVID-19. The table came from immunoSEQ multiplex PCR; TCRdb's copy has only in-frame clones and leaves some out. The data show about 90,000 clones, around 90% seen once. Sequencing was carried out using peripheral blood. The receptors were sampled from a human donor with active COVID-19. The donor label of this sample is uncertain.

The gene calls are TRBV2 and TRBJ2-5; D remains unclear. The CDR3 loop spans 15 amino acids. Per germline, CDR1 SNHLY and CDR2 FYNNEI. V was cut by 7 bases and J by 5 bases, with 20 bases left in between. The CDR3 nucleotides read TGTGCCAGCACCGTCCTTGGGCCAGGCAGGGAGACCCAGTACTTC. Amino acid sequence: CASTVLGPGRETQYF.

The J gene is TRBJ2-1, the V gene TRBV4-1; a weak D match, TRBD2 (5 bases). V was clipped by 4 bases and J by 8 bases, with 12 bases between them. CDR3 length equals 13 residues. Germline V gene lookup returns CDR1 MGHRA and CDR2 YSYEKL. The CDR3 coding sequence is TGCGCCAGCAGCCCGACGGGGTACGATGAGCAGTTCTTC. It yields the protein CASSPTGYDEQFF.

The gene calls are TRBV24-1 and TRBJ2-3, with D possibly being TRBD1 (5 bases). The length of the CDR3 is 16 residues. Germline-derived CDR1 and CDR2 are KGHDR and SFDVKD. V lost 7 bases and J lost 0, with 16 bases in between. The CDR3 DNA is TGTGCCACCAGCGGGCAAAGGACACTAAGCACAGATACGCAGTATTTT. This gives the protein CATSGQRTLSTDTQYF.

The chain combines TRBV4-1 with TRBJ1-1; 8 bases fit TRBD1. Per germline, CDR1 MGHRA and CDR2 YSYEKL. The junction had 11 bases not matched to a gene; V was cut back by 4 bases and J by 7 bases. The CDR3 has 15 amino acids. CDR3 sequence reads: CASSRPDREINEAFF. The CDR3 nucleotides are TGCGCCAGCAGCCGTCCGGACAGGGAAATTAATGAAGCTTTCTTT.

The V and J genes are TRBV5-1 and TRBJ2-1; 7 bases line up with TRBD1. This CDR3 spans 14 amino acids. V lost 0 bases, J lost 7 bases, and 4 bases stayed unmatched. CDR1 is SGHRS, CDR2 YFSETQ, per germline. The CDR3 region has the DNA TGCGCCAGCAGCTTGGTGGGACAGACAAATGAGCAGTTCTTC. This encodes CASSLVGQTNEQFF.

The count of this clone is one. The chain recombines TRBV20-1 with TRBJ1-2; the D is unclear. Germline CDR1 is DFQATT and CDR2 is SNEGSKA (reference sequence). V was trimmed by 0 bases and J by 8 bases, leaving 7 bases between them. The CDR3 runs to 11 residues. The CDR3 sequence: CSARDGRGYTF. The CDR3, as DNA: TGCAGTGCTAGAGATGGCAGGGGCTACACCTTC.

The CDR3 DNA follows: TGCGCCAGCAGCTTGGTAGCCGGGGAGCTGTTTTTT. Its protein product is CASSLVAGELFF. The chain employs TRBV5-1 and TRBJ2-2; no firm D call. The CDR3 extends over 12 amino acids. V was clipped by 0 bases and J by 6 bases, with 3 bases between them. Germline CDR1 reads SGHRS; CDR2 reads YFSETQ.

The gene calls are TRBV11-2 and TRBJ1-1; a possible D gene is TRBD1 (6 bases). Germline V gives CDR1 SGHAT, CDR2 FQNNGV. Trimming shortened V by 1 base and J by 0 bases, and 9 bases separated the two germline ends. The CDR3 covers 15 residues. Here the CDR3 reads CASSLGGRMNTEAFF. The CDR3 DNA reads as TGTGCCAGCAGCTTAGGGGGGCGGATGAACACTGAAGCTTTCTTT.

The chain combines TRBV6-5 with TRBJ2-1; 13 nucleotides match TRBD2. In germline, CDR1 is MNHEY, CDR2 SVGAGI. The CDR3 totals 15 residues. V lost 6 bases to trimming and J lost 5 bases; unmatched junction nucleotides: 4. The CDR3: CASSQLAGGHNEQFF. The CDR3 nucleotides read TGTGCCAGCAGCCAACTAGCGGGGGGGCACAATGAGCAGTTCTTC.

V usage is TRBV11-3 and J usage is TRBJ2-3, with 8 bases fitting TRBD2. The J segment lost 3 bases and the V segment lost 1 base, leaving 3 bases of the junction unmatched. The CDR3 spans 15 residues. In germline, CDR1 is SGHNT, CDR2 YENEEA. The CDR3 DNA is TGTGCCAGCAGCTTAGGCCCGGGAGGGACAGATACGCAGTATTTT. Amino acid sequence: CASSLGPGGTDTQYF.

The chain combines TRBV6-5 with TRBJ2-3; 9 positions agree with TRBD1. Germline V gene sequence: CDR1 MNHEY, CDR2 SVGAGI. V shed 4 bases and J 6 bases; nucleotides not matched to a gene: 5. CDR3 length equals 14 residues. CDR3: CASSWTGAGDTQYF. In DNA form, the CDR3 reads TGTGCCAGCAGTTGGACAGGGGCGGGGGATACGCAGTATTTT.

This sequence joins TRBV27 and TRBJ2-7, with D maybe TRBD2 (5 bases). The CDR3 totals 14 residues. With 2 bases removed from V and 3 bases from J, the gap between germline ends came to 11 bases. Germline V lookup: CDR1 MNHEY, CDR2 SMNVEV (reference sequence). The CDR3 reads CASSLGLPNYEQYF. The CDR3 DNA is TGTGCCAGCAGTTTAGGACTGCCAAACTACGAGCAGTACTTC.

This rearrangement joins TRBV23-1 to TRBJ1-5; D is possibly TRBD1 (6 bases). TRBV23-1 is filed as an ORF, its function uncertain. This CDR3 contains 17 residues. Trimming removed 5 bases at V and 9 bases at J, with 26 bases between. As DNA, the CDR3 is TGCGCCAGCAGTTTCCCAGCTTTTATGGGGGCGGTCGGGCCCCAGCATTTT. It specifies CASSFPAFMGAVGPQHF.

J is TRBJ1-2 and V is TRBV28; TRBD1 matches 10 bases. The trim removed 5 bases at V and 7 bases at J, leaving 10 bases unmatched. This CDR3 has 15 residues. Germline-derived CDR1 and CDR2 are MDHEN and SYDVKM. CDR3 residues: CASSPISDRGPGYTF. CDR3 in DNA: TGTGCCAGCAGTCCTATTTCCGACAGGGGGCCTGGCTACACCTTC.

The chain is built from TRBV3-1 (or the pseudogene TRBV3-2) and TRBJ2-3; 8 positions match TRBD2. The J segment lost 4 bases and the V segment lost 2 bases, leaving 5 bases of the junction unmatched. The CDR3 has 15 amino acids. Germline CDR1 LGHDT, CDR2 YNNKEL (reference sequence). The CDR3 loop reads CASSQNRGGADTQYF. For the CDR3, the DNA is TGTGCCAGCAGCCAAAATCGGGGGGGGGCAGATACGCAGTATTTT.

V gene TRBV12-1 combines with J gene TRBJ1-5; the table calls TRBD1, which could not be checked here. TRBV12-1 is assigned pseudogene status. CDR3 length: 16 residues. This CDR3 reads CASSYLKGGGNQPQHF. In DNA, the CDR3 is TGTGCCAGCAGCTACCTCAAAGGGGGTGGCAATCAGCCCCAGCATTTT.

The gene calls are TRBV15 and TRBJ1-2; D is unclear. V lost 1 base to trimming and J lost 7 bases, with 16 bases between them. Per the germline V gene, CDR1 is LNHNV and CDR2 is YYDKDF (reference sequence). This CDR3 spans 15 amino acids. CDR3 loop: CATSRVGVAAIGYTF. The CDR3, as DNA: TGTGCCACCAGCAGAGTTGGGGTAGCGGCTATTGGCTACACCTTC.

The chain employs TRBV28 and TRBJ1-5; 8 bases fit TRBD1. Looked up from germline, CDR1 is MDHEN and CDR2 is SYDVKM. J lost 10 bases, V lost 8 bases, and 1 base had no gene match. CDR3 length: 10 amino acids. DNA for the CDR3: TGTGCCAGCGGACAGGGTCCCCAGCATTTT. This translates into CASGQGPQHF.

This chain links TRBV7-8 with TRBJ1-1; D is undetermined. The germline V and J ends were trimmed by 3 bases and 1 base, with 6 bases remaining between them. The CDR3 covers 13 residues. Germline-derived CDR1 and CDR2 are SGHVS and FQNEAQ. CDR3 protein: CASSFERNTEAFF. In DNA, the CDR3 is TGTGCCAGCAGCTTTGAGAGGAACACTGAAGCTTTCTTT.

The CDR3 DNA reads TGTGCCAGCAGCAACGGACAGGGTAACACTGAAGCTTTCTTT. This gives the protein CASSNGQGNTEAFF. The V and J genes are TRBV7-8 and TRBJ1-1; TRBD1 agrees at 8 bases. The CDR3 is 14 amino acids. With V trimmed by 5 bases and J by 2 bases, 4 bases remained unmatched. Germline assignment: CDR1 SGHVS and CDR2 FQNEAQ.

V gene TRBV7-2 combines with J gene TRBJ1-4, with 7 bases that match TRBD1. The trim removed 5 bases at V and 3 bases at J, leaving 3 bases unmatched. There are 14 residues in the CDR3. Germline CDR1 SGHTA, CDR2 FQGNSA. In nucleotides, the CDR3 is TGTGCCAGCAGCCCAGGGGGGCCTAATGAAAAACTGTTTTTT. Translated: CASSPGGPNEKLFF.

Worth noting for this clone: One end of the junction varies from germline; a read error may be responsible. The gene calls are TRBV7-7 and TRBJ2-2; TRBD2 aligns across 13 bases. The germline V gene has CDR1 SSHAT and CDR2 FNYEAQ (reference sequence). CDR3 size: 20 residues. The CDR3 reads CASSLAQETSGGPDSGELFF. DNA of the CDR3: TGTGCTAGCAGCTTAGCGCAGGAGACTAGCGGGGGGCCGGACTCCGGGGAGCTGTTTTTT.